This T cell receptor beta chain emerged from a study of cytomegalovirus exposure and HLA in healthy donors. Trimming removed 6 bases from V and 8 bases from J, with 10 bases in between. There are 12 residues in the CDR3. Per germline, CDR1 MNHEY and CDR2 SVGAGI. Study-level points and caveats: Exclusion applied to some V segments, including TRBV6-2 and TRBV6-3, as they were indistinguishable. Earlier analysis yielded a pattern in which most TCR beta V segments were productive about 90% or about 30% of the time.

About this clone itself: The antigen is not known.

PCR employed 60 Vbeta and 13 Jbeta primers. Repertoires were generated with immunoSEQ multiplex PCR, while TCRdb's copy carries only in-frame clones and drops some. Of around 110,000 clones listed, 70% to 85% are singletons. Source material: PBMCs. V is TRBV6-5 and J is TRBJ1-4; D may be TRBD1 (6 bases). The receptor was isolated from a man aged 60 to 75 in good health and CMV-seronegative. The CDR3 DNA is TGTGCCAGCAGAACGAGGGGGGAAAAACTGTTTTTT. This encodes CASRTRGEKLFF.